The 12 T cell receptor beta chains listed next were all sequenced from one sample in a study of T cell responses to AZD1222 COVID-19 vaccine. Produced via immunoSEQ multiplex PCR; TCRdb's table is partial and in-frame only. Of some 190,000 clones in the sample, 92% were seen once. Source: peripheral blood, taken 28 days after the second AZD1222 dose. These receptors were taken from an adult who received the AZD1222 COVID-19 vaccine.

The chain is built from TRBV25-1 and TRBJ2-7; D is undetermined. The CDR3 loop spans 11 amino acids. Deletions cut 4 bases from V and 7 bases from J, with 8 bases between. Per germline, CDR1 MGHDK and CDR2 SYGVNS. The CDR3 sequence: CASSVGWEQYF. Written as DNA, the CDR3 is TGTGCCAGCAGTGTCGGGTGGGAGCAGTACTTC.

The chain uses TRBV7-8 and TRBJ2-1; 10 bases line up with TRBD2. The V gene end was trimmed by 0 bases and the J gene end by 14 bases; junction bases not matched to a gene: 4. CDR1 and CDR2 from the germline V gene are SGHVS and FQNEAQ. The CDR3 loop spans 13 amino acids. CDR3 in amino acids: CASSLARAGGEFF. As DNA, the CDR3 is TGTGCCAGCAGCTTAGCGCGAGCGGGGGGGGAGTTCTTC.

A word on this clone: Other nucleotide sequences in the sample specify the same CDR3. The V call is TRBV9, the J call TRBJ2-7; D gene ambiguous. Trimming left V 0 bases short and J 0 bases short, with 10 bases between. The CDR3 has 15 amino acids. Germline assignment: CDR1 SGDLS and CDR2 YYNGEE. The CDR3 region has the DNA TGTGCCAGCAGCGTAGAGGCAGGAGCCTCCTACGAGCAGTACTTC. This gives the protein CASSVEAGASYEQYF.

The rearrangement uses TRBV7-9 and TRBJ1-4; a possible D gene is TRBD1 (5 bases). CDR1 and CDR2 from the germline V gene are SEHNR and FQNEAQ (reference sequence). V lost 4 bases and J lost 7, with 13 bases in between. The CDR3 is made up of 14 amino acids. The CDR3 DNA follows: TGTGCCAGCAGCTCGGGGTGGGGACGTGAAAAACTGTTTTTT. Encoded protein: CASSSGWGREKLFF.

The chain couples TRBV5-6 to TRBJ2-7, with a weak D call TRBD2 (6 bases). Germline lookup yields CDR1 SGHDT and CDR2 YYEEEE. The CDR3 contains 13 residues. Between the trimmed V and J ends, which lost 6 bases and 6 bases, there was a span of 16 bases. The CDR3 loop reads CASTWGLGGEQYF. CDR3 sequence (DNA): TGTGCCAGCACTTGGGGACTGGGAGGCGAGCAGTACTTC.

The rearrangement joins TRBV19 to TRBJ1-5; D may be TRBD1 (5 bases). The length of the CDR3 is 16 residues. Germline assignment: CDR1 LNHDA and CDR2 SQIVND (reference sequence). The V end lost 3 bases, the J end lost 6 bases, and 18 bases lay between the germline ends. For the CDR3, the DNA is TGTGCCAGTAGTATTACACAGGTCCTGGGCGGTCAGCCCCAGCATTTT. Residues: CASSITQVLGGQPQHF.

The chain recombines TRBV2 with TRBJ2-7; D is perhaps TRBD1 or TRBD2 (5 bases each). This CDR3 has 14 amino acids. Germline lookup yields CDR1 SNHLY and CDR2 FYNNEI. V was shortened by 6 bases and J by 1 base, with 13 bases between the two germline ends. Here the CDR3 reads CASRGTWVSYEQYF. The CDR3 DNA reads TGTGCCAGCAGGGGGACCTGGGTATCCTACGAGCAGTACTTC.

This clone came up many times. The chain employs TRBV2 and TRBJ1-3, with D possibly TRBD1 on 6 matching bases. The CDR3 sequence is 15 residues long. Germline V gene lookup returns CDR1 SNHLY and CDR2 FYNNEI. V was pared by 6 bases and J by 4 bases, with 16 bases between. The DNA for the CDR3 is TGTGCCAGCAGCGGCAACAGGGCGTTGGGAAACACCATATATTTT. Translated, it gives CASSGNRALGNTIYF.

The CDR3 nucleotides are TGTGCCAGTCGCCGGGGTTTGGGATTCTACGAGCAGTACTTC. Its translation is CASRRGLGFYEQYF. This sequence joins TRBV6-6 and TRBJ2-7; the D gene is possibly TRBD2 (5 bases). CDR1 and CDR2 (germline): MNHNY, SVGAGI (reference sequence). Trimming took 9 bases from V and 3 from J, leaving 18 bases between them. This CDR3 is 14 amino acids long.

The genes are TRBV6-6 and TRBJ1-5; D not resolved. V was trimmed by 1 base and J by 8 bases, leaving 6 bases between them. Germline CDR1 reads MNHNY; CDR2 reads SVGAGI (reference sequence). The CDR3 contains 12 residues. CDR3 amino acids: CASSYFLEPQHF. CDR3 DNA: TGTGCCAGCAGTTACTTCTTGGAGCCCCAGCATTTT.

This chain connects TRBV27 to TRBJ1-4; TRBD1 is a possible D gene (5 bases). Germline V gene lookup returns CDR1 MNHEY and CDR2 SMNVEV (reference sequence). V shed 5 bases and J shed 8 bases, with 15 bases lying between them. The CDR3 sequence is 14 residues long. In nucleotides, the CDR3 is TGTGCCAGCAGTCCCAGGGAATCGGAGGAAAAACTGTTTTTT. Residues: CASSPRESEEKLFF.

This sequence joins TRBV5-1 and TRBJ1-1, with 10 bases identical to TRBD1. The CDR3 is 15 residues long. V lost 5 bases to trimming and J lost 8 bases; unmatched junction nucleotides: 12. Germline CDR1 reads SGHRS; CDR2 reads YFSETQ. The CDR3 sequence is CASRSSGQGLIEAFF. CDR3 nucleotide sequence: TGCGCCAGCAGATCCTCGGGACAGGGGCTTATAGAAGCTTTCTTT. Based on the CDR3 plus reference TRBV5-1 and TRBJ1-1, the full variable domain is KAGVTQTPRYLIKTRGQQVTLSCSPISGHRSVSWYQQTPGQGLQFLFEYFSETQRNKGNFPGRFSGRQFSNSRSEMNVSTLELGDSALYLCASRSSGQGLIEAFFGQGTRLTVV.